These T cell receptor beta chains were read from a single sample in a study of T-cell memory formation after mild COVID-19. MiXCR, applied by TCRdb to the 5' RACE reads, yields one record per CDR3 protein. In the table there are around 390,000 distinct CDR3 sequences, around a sixth of which are singletons. The sequenced sample was PBMCs or a T cell subset sorted from them (not recorded which). The receptors here all came from a man aged 18 to 29 who had mild COVID-19 (a few samples of this study predate the infection). Cell type and time point are not known. Each CDR3 is given with its conserved first and last residue. The D gene is left open where the match is weak. Size is stated for part of the rows, as once, few or many counts, or as a class when the clone is expanded.

TRBD1	TRBV11-2	TRBJ2-4	NA	TGTGCCAGCAGCTTTACCGGGACAGCACTAGCCAAAAACATTCAGTACTTC	CASSFTGTALAKNIQYF
NA	TRBV5-1	TRBJ2-5	few	TGCGCCAGCAGCTTCGCTGGATCGGGGACCCAGTACTTC	CASSFAGSGTQYF
TRBD1	TRBV7-2	TRBJ2-2	NA	TGTGCCAGCAGCTTAGTAGGGACAGGGTACGGCGGCACCGGGGAGCTGTTTTTT	CASSLVGTGYGGTGELFF
NA	TRBV5-6	TRBJ1-1	few	TGTGCCAGCAGCTTGTGGCAGGGCGAAGCTTTCTTT	CASSLWQGEAFF
NA	TRBV12-3/TRBV12-4	TRBJ1-6	NA	TGTGCCAGCAGGGGAATTTCACCCCTCCACTTT	CASRGISPLHF
TRBD1	TRBV6-1	TRBJ2-4	NA	TGTGCCAGCAGTAAAGAGATGGGACAGCTAGCCAAAAACATTCAGTACTTC	CASSKEMGQLAKNIQYF
TRBD1	TRBV7-8	TRBJ1-1	few	TGTGCCAGCAGCTCACAAAGGACAGGAGCGGACACTGAAGCTTTCTTT	CASSSQRTGADTEAFF
TRBD1	TRBV5-1	TRBJ1-5	NA	TGCGCCAGCAGTAAAACAGGGGGGATTGGTCAGCCCCAGCATTTT	CASSKTGGIGQPQHF
NA	TRBV12-3/TRBV12-4	TRBJ2-3	NA	TGTGCCAGCAGTTTTGGGGCCGCAGATACGCAGTATTTT	CASSFGAADTQYF
NA	TRBV24-1	TRBJ2-5	many	TGTGCCACGACAGAGGGCAGGACCTCCAAAGAGACCCAGTACTTC	CATTEGRTSKETQYF
TRBD1	TRBV5-6	TRBJ1-1	few	TGTGCCAGCAGCGCGCTCGGGACAGGGAACACTGAAGCTTTCTTT	CASSALGTGNTEAFF
NA	TRBV5-7	TRBJ2-1	NA	TGTGCCAGCAGCTTGGTCGGGACCACAGGGTTCAATGAGCAGTTCTTC	CASSLVGTTGFNEQFF
TRBD2	TRBV4-1	TRBJ2-1	few	TGCGCCAGTTCCGAGGGAGCGGGGGGCCCCTACAATGAGCAGTTCTTC	CASSEGAGGPYNEQFF
NA	TRBV9	TRBJ2-2	NA	TGTGCCAGCAGCGTAGGCTGGGGGACCGGGGAGCTGTTTTTT	CASSVGWGTGELFF
NA	TRBV7-9	TRBJ1-6	few	TGTGCCAGCAGCTCCCCGGTTGCGCCACCCCTCCACTTT	CASSSPVAPPLHF
NA	TRBV15	TRBJ2-3	NA	TGTGCCACCAGCAGCAGCGGAATTTGGACAGATACGCAGTATTTT	CATSSSGIWTDTQYF
TRBD1	TRBV11-2	TRBJ2-2	NA	TGTGCCAGCAGCGCGAGGACAGGGGGCACCGGGGAGCTGTTTTTT	CASSARTGGTGELFF
TRBD1	TRBV4-2	TRBJ1-1	few	TGTGCCAGCAGCCTCGAGAGGGGACAGGGCGAAGCTTTCTTT	CASSLERGQGEAFF